Listed below are T cell receptor beta chains from one sample, sequenced in a study of blood T cells in healthy people across ages. TCRdb reprocessed the 5' RACE reads with MiXCR, giving one entry per CDR3 protein. Counted here are approximately 1,000,000 distinct CDR3 sequences, 40% to 55% occurring once; the ten biggest clones make up 15% to 20%. The sample consisted of blood. The receptors originated from a woman aged 55 to 70 in good health. Both conserved end residues are trimmed from each CDR3.

cdr3_length,v_call,j_call,cdr3_aa
9,TRBV6-6,TRBJ2-3,ASGATDAQY
11,TRBV7-2,TRBJ2-3,ASSLAPRDTQY
14,TRBV13,TRBJ2-5,ASSLDVSATQETQY
13,TRBV20-1,TRBJ2-1,SATLLKRVGNEQF
15,TRBV4-2,TRBJ2-6,ASSQDRTGVGANVLT
14,TRBV4-2,TRBJ2-1,ASSQDVSVSHNEQF
15,TRBV5-1,TRBJ2-1,ASSLGGGGTYYNGQF
14,TRBV5-1,TRBJ1-3,ASSLTAQSSGNTIY
14,TRBV6-5,TRBJ2-3,ASSYRTSGSTDTQY
13,TRBV24-1,TRBJ2-1,ATSPPGSRAYEQF
12,TRBV2,.,ASARVAGVETQY
12,TRBV20-1,.,SARDGGSYNEQY
14,TRBV7-8,TRBJ2-1,ASSLVETVLYNEQF
13,TRBV20-1,TRBJ2-1,SARSPTSGSNEQF
12,TRBV6-1,.,ASTERGQKNIQY
19,TRBV5-1,TRBJ2-7,ASSLTTSGRAPPVLDYGQY
18,TRBV12-3/TRBV12-4,TRBJ2-3,ASASVGDSDAQTSTDTQY
11,TRBV5-1,TRBJ1-1,ASSQTLNTEAF
13,TRBV20-1,TRBJ2-5,SARDSGGSYETQY
10,TRBV20-1,TRBJ2-5,SAGTHQETQY
15,TRBV12-3/TRBV12-4,TRBJ2-6,ASSSEGAPSGANVLT
14,TRBV27,TRBJ2-6,ASSFRRFSGANVLT
11,TRBV20-1,TRBJ2-7,SARDAMIYEQY
13,TRBV20-1,TRBJ2-5,SARDVAGGGETQY
8,TRBV7-9,TRBJ2-3,SSPEDTQY
10,TRBV5-1,TRBJ2-7,ASSLDVYEQY
17,TRBV10-1,TRBJ2-1,ASSGSTGFLRTAYNEQF
15,TRBV28,TRBJ2-3,ASRTRTSGQATDTQY
13,TRBV20-1,TRBJ1-2,SARPQNRERWSYT
17,TRBV12-3/TRBV12-4,TRBJ2-7,ASSSYRFQARGREHEQY
10,TRBV11-2,TRBJ2-7,ASSPCRGTEY
10,TRBV7-9,TRBJ2-7,ASSFWTYEQH
11,TRBV4-2,TRBJ2-5,ASSQERASERY
13,TRBV11-2,TRBJ2-7,ASSLVTLRGYEQY
12,TRBV9,TRBJ2-7,ASSVGLDQSEQY
11,TRBV29-1,TRBJ1-1,SVKQGFGTEAF
13,TRBV2,TRBJ2-1,ASSEVRGRANEQF
12,TRBV25-1,TRBJ2-7,ASSDFGVIYEQY
15,TRBV3-1,TRBJ2-3,ASSNPISLLRTDTQY
13,TRBV6-5,TRBJ2-3,AGSYRWGSTDTQY
10,TRBV10-3,TRBJ1-2,AINREGYGYT
10,TRBV5-6,TRBJ2-1,ASSLRPAEQF